This T cell receptor beta chain was observed in a study of early stage breast cancer tumors. For the study at large: Approximately 9.4-fold was the mean read coverage per sample.

CDR1 is SGHDN and CDR2 is FVKESK in the germline V gene. V lost 0 bases to trimming and J lost 4 bases, with 6 bases between them. CDR3 length equals 13 residues. Study findings and constraints: Unsorted bulk genomic DNA sequencing lacked pairing and functional marker data. Enriched TCRB sequences shared across patients were mostly commonly generated sequences. Tumor and normal breast were distinguished via blood comparison in about 90% of the 16 patients.

The data were produced by immunoSEQ multiplex PCR, yet TCRdb's version contains in-frame clones alone and is incomplete. The sample consists of tens of thousands of clones, approximately 80% of them appearing once. About this clone itself: Its antigen is still unknown.

This sequence originates from a person in their thirties with breast cancer. The chain combines TRBV14 with TRBJ1-1; D ambiguous. The sample comprised blood. The CDR3 DNA reads TGTGCCAGCAGCCAAGATGGACCCACTGAAGCTTTCTTT. Its protein product is CASSQDGPTEAFF.